The 31 T cell receptor beta chains below all came from one sample that was sequenced in a study of blood T cell repertoires in COVID-19. Clones were read by immunoSEQ multiplex PCR, and TCRdb kept only the in-frame ones, dropping some. The table lists about 220,000 clones, 82% of them singletons, with about 3.6% in the top ten. The specimen sequenced was peripheral blood. Every receptor here comes from a woman older than 75 with acute or convalescent COVID-19.

The rearrangement joins TRBV5-4 to TRBJ1-3, with D possibly matching TRBD1 (6 bases). Trimming stripped 3 bases from V and 3 bases from J, with 16 bases between. This CDR3 is built from 16 residues. Germline-derived CDR1 and CDR2 are SGHNT and YYREEE (reference sequence). The chain's CDR3 is CASSSAGTRSGNTIYF. The DNA of the CDR3 is TGTGCCAGCAGCTCGGCCGGGACAAGAAGTGGAAACACCATATATTTT.

The chain couples TRBV15 to TRBJ1-5, with 8 bases identical to TRBD1. This CDR3 has 15 residues. The germline V gene encodes CDR1 LNHNV and CDR2 YYDKDF (reference sequence). J lost 6 bases, V lost 3 bases, and 7 bases had no gene match. CDR3 sequence: CATSRWTTGGQPQHF. The CDR3 nucleotides are TGTGCCACCAGCAGGTGGACTACAGGGGGTCAGCCCCAGCATTTT.

The V and J genes are TRBV5-1 and TRBJ1-6; 9 bases map to TRBD1. With 4 bases clipped from V and 4 bases from J, the junction kept 6 bases outside the gene matches. The length of the CDR3 is 16 residues. Looked up from germline, CDR1 is SGHRS and CDR2 is YFSETQ. CDR3: CASSTDRGVYNSPLHF. The CDR3 nucleotides are TGCGCCAGCAGCACGGACAGGGGCGTATATAATTCACCCCTCCACTTT.

The chain combines TRBV5-1 with TRBJ1-6; D is uncertain. CDR1 is SGHRS, CDR2 YFSETQ, per germline. V dropped 0 bases and J dropped 9 bases, with 10 bases sitting between them. The CDR3 has 14 amino acids. Here the CDR3 reads CASSLETQVSPLHF. The CDR3 bases are TGCGCCAGCAGCTTGGAGACCCAGGTTTCACCCCTCCACTTT.

V is TRBV27 and J is TRBJ1-6, with a tentative D call TRBD1 (6 bases). The V end lost 2 bases, the J end lost 8 bases, and 16 bases lay between the germline ends. Looked up from germline, CDR1 is MNHEY and CDR2 is SMNVEV (reference sequence). The CDR3 spans 16 residues. CDR3 residues: CASSLIPGGAHSPLHF. The CDR3 DNA reads as TGTGCCAGCAGTTTAATCCCCGGGGGGGCTCATTCACCCCTCCACTTT.

The chain is built from TRBV4-2 and TRBJ2-1; 7 bases line up with TRBD2. The CDR3 runs to 15 residues. The germline gives CDR1 LGHNA, CDR2 YNFKEQ. J lost 8 bases, V lost 1 base, and 8 bases had no gene match. This CDR3 is CASSQVGLGMDEQFF. The CDR3 nucleotides are TGTGCCAGCAGCCAAGTTGGACTAGGGATGGATGAGCAGTTCTTC.

J is TRBJ2-5 and V is TRBV18; the match to TRBD2 covers 9 bases. In germline, CDR1 is KGHSH, CDR2 LQKENI. J gave up 3 bases and V 3 bases, and 5 bases lay outside the gene matches. The length of the CDR3 is 15 residues. The DNA of the CDR3 is TGTGCCAGCTCACCCTCGGGACTAGCTAAAGAGACCCAGTACTTC. It yields the protein CASSPSGLAKETQYF.

V and J are TRBV18 and TRBJ2-5; 13 nucleotides line up with TRBD2. CDR3 length: 15 residues. Germline V CDR1 and CDR2: KGHSH, LQKENI. With 5 bases clipped from V and 4 bases from J, the junction kept 4 bases outside the gene matches. The DNA of the CDR3 is TGTGCCAGCTCAAGGGGACTAGCGGGGTCAGAGACCCAGTACTTC. It specifies CASSRGLAGSETQYF.

This clone occurred a few times. V gene TRBV30 combines with J gene TRBJ2-3; D is possibly TRBD2 (6 bases). V lost 0 bases and J 4 bases, leaving 11 bases between the germline ends. The CDR3 loop spans 14 amino acids. Germline V gives CDR1 GTSNPN, CDR2 SVGIG (reference sequence). The CDR3 nucleotides are TGTGCCTGGAGTGTACAGTCGGGGGCAGATACGCAGTATTTT. Translating gives CAWSVQSGADTQYF.

The rearrangement uses TRBV3-1 (or the pseudogene TRBV3-2) and TRBJ2-6; 8 nucleotides align to TRBD1. Trimming took 0 bases from V and 2 from J; bases not matched to a gene: 0. The germline CDR1 and CDR2 sequences are LGHDT and YNNKEL (reference sequence). The CDR3 loop spans 16 amino acids. The DNA for the CDR3 is TGTGCCAGCAGCCAAGAGACAGGGGCTGGGGCCAACGTCCTGACTTTC. It codes for CASSQETGAGANVLTF.

The chain carries TRBV5-4 and TRBJ2-7, with unresolved D. This CDR3 region has 13 residues. V was pared by 1 base and J by 3 bases, with 8 bases between. CDR1 and CDR2 from the germline V gene are SGHNT and YYREEE (reference sequence). CDR3 bases: TGTGCCAGCAGCTTGAACAGTTACTACGAGCAGTACTTC. It codes for CASSLNSYYEQYF. Full variable domain (missing parts from reference TRBV5-4 and TRBJ2-7): ETGVTQSPTHLIKTRGQQVTLRCSSQSGHNTVSWYQQALGQGPQFIFQYYREEENGRGNFPPRFSGLQFPNYSSELNVNALELDDSALYLCASSLNSYYEQYFGPGTRLTVT.

The count of this clone is one. CDR3 bases: TGCGCCAGCAGCCTCCAACTAGCGGGGGGGCAGGATGAGCAGTTCTTC. Translation: CASSLQLAGGQDEQFF. The V gene is TRBV4-1, the J gene TRBJ2-1; 13 positions match TRBD2. This CDR3 spans 16 amino acids. In germline, CDR1 is MGHRA, CDR2 YSYEKL. V trimming: 4 bases; J trimming: 8 bases; junction bases outside the gene matches: 8.

This clone was recorded once. The same CDR3 arises from other DNA sequences in this sample as well. This chain uses TRBV7-2 with TRBJ1-1; TRBD1 matches 8 bases. Germline trimming cut 4 bases from V and 2 bases from J; bases unmatched to any gene: 3. CDR3 size: 14 residues. Germline lookup yields CDR1 SGHTA and CDR2 FQGNSA. The CDR3 loop reads CASSYGQGNTEAFF. The CDR3 DNA reads as TGTGCCAGCAGCTACGGACAGGGAAACACTGAAGCTTTCTTT.

The chain joins TRBV11-2 to TRBJ2-7, with a weak D call TRBD2 (5 bases). Trimming cost V 5 bases and J 2 bases, with 10 bases left between them. The germline CDR1 and CDR2 sequences are SGHAT and FQNNGV. This CDR3 comprises 13 residues. CDR3 nucleotides: TGTGCCAGCAGCCCCGGGGTGGCCTACGAGCAGTACTTC. Its protein product is CASSPGVAYEQYF.

The chain recombines TRBV6-4 with TRBJ2-3, with a weak D call TRBD2 (6 bases). CDR1 and CDR2 (germline): MRHNA, SNTAGT. The CDR3 length is 15 residues. V lost 2 bases to trimming and J lost 1 base, with 10 bases between them. The CDR3 region is CASSDGGLRTDTQYF. CDR3 sequence (DNA): TGTGCCAGCAGTGACGGGGGACTCCGCACAGATACGCAGTATTTT.

The chain couples TRBV5-4 to TRBJ1-2; 9 nucleotides match TRBD1. The germline CDR1 and CDR2 sequences are SGHNT and YYREEE (reference sequence). The V and J ends lost 4 bases and 2 bases, in that order; junction bases with no gene match: 3. This CDR3 region has 14 residues. The CDR3 DNA reads as TGTGCCAGCAGCCCGGGACAGGGAAACTATGGCTACACCTTC. Translation gives CASSPGQGNYGYTF.

V is TRBV28 and J is TRBJ1-2, with 9 positions matching TRBD1. The V and J ends lost 6 bases and 1 base, in that order; junction bases with no gene match: 9. The CDR3 sequence is 16 residues long. CDR1 MDHEN and CDR2 SYDVKM come from the germline V gene. CDR3 bases: TGTGCCAGCAGAAGGACAGGGGCAGGGGTTAACTATGGCTACACCTTC. Residues: CASRRTGAGVNYGYTF.

The chain carries TRBV19 and TRBJ1-1; 9 bases agree with TRBD1. The CDR3 has 16 residues. J gave up 1 base and V 3 bases, and 6 bases lay outside the gene matches. Germline CDR1 and CDR2: LNHDA and SQIVND (reference sequence). The CDR3 DNA follows: TGTGCCAGTAGTATCCCTACAGGGGGCTCGAACACTGAAGCTTTCTTT. The encoded protein is CASSIPTGGSNTEAFF.

This rearrangement joins TRBV5-6 to TRBJ1-6; D is undetermined. In germline, CDR1 is SGHDT, CDR2 YYEEEE. CDR3 length: 13 amino acids. V was cut by 9 bases and J by 5 bases, with 12 bases left in between. The CDR3 reads CATSRRDNSPLHF. CDR3 bases: TGTGCCACCTCCCGGCGGGATAATTCACCCCTCCACTTT.

This chain connects TRBV19 to TRBJ2-1; tentatively, D is TRBD2 (6 bases). Between the trimmed V and J ends, which lost 7 bases and 0 bases, there was a span of 13 bases. Germline lookup yields CDR1 LNHDA and CDR2 SQIVND (reference sequence). The CDR3 contains 15 residues. The CDR3 sequence: CASTGEAGSYNEQFF. CDR3 DNA: TGTGCCAGTACGGGGGAAGCGGGCTCCTACAATGAGCAGTTCTTC.

The chain has TRBV5-1 and TRBJ2-7, with TRBD1 matching 8 bases. CDR3 length: 17 amino acids. Trimming took 0 bases from V and 2 from J; bases not matched to a gene: 10. Germline values: CDR1 SGHRS, CDR2 YFSETQ. CDR3 in amino acids: CASSLAGTGGPAYEQYF. In nucleotides, the CDR3 is TGCGCCAGCAGCTTGGCCGGAACAGGGGGGCCAGCCTACGAGCAGTACTTC.

V gene TRBV7-2 combines with J gene TRBJ1-2; 8 bases map to TRBD1. The trim removed 9 bases at V and 3 bases at J, leaving 9 bases unmatched. The CDR3 is 14 residues long. Germline assignment: CDR1 SGHTA and CDR2 FQGNSA. CDR3 sequence: CASRTGNSDYGYTF. CDR3 coding DNA: TGTGCCAGTCGGACAGGGAATAGCGACTATGGCTACACCTTC.

This chain links TRBV28 with TRBJ1-1; possible D gene TRBD1, 5 bases. Germline V gene lookup returns CDR1 MDHEN and CDR2 SYDVKM. This CDR3 region has 12 residues. Trimming removed 6 bases from V and 9 bases from J, with 14 bases in between. This CDR3 is CASRGRDEKAFF. CDR3 DNA: TGTGCCAGCAGGGGCAGGGATGAGAAAGCTTTCTTT.

This chain joins TRBV12-3 or TRBV12-4 and TRBJ1-1, with D hard to call. The CDR3 is made up of 13 amino acids. Trimming cost V 1 base and J 1 base, with 4 bases left between them. The CDR3 coding sequence is TGTGCCAGCAGTTTAGGACAGAACACTGAAGCTTTCTTT. Translated, it gives CASSLGQNTEAFF.

This chain connects TRBV7-2 to TRBJ1-3; D is ambiguous. The germline V and J ends were trimmed by 4 bases and 1 base, with 5 bases remaining between them. The germline CDR1 and CDR2 sequences are SGHTA and FQGNSA. This CDR3 is built from 13 residues. CDR3 DNA sequence: TGTGCCAGCAGCTCACTTTCTGGAAACACCATATATTTT. Its translation is CASSSLSGNTIYF.

This chain joins TRBV7-2 and TRBJ1-1; 8 bases align to TRBD1. Germline V gene data show CDR1 as SGHTA and CDR2 as FQGNSA. J lost 2 bases, V lost 5 bases, and 4 bases had no gene match. The CDR3 spans 14 residues. DNA of the CDR3: TGTGCCAGCAGCGTCAGGGGGCGTAACACTGAAGCTTTCTTT. Its protein is CASSVRGRNTEAFF.

Of note for this clone: Other DNA sequences in the same sample also yield this CDR3. This chain joins TRBV3-1 (or the pseudogene TRBV3-2) and TRBJ2-5; D unclear. CDR1 and CDR2 from the germline V gene are LGHDT and YNNKEL (reference sequence). The V gene lost 0 bases and the J gene lost 4 bases, with 3 bases spanning the gap. The CDR3 extends over 12 amino acids. The CDR3 loop is CASSQDRETQYF. CDR3 in DNA: TGTGCCAGCAGCCAAGATCGAGAGACCCAGTACTTC.

This clone has a handful of counts. This chain connects TRBV29-1 to TRBJ1-3, with D possibly TRBD1 on 5 matching bases. V was clipped by 5 bases and J by 0 bases, with 17 bases between them. The CDR3 has 16 amino acids. Germline lookup yields CDR1 SQVTM and CDR2 ANQGSEA. The CDR3 region has the DNA TGCAGCGTTCAGGGCGGGGGAACCCTCTCTGGAAACACCATATATTTT. Translating it yields CSVQGGGTLSGNTIYF.

The chain uses TRBV5-6 and TRBJ1-4, with D unclear. The CDR3 loop spans 15 amino acids. The V gene lost 0 bases and the J gene lost 7 bases, with 13 bases spanning the gap. Per the germline V gene, CDR1 is SGHDT and CDR2 is YYEEEE. CDR3 DNA sequence: TGTGCCAGCAGCTTGGTAGCCCCCCGGGGTGAAAAACTGTTTTTT. It yields the protein CASSLVAPRGEKLFF.

J is TRBJ1-2 and V is TRBV29-1, with D hard to call. The CDR3 is 14 amino acids. Trimming took off 3 bases at V and 2 bases at J, with 13 bases between the two ends. Germline CDR1 reads SQVTM; CDR2 reads ANQGSEA. The CDR3 here is CSVDAVATNYGYTF. In DNA, the CDR3 is TGCAGCGTTGATGCGGTAGCGACGAACTATGGCTACACCTTC.

V is TRBV5-4 and J is TRBJ1-4; 7 bases match TRBD1. Germline V gives CDR1 SGHNT, CDR2 YYREEE (reference sequence). With 4 bases clipped from V and 0 bases from J, the junction kept 6 bases outside the gene matches. The length of the CDR3 is 16 residues. As DNA, the CDR3 is TGTGCCAGCAGCCTCGGGACAGCCGCAACTAATGAAAAACTGTTTTTT. Translated, it gives CASSLGTAATNEKLFF.